This entry is about one TCR beta chain. Its antigen remains unknown. The data were obtained in a study of shared clonotypes between healthy human individuals. General study findings and limits: The low donor count limited represented genetic and exposure-history diversity. A generally larger estimated richness was seen in naive subsets than in memory subsets.

Trimming stripped 3 bases from V and 4 bases from J, with 16 bases between. Germline lookup yields CDR1 MNHNS and CDR2 SASEGT. CDR3 size: 15 residues. Researchers ran the assay at a deep level. The authors distributed each subset's genomic DNA evenly over several immunoSEQ plates. Here immunoSEQ multiplex PCR was the method, and the copy in TCRdb shows in-frame clones only, minus some. The table has approximately 2.4 million clones, almost 96% seen once. What was sequenced was naive CD4+ T cells sorted from blood. This sample's subset: CD45RA+ positively selected. This sequence joins TRBV6-1 and TRBJ2-7; D is ambiguous. The clonotype was recovered from a man between 18 and 29 years old in good health. The CDR3 sequence is CASSDDLSIRYEQYF. The CDR3 DNA reads as TGTGCCAGCAGTGATGATCTGTCAATTCGGTACGAGCAGTACTTC.